The next 17 T cell receptor beta chains were all read from a single sample in a study of T cell responses to AZD1222 COVID-19 vaccine. Assay: immunoSEQ multiplex PCR; the TCRdb copy retains only in-frame clones and omits some. Among 66,000 or so clones listed, about 88% were seen once. This material consisted of peripheral blood, taken on day 0 of AZD1222 vaccination. The source is an adult in good health.

The chain combines TRBV9 with TRBJ2-3; possibly TRBD2 for D (7 bases). Deletions cut 6 bases from V and 5 bases from J, with 19 bases between. This CDR3 region has 15 residues. In germline, CDR1 is SGDLS, CDR2 YYNGEE. CDR3 region: CASNPLEGGQDTQYF. The CDR3 DNA follows: TGTGCCAGCAACCCCCTAGAGGGGGGGCAAGATACGCAGTATTTT.

The chain joins TRBV5-3 to TRBJ1-5; D not resolved. TRBV5-3 carries the ORF label, with uncertain function. V lost 0 bases and J 0 bases, leaving 10 bases between the germline ends. This CDR3 is built from 16 residues. Here the CDR3 reads CARSLAYTYSNQPQHF. The CDR3 DNA reads as TGTGCCAGAAGCTTGGCCTACACTTATAGCAATCAGCCCCAGCATTTT.

As regards this clone: A single base is all that separates this from a far larger clone, so a read error is likely. The chain links TRBV6-5 to TRBJ2-7; TRBD1 matches at 10 bases. The CDR3 is made up of 15 amino acids. Unmatched junction bases numbered 7, after V lost 4 bases and J lost 4 bases. Germline CDR1 is MNHEY and CDR2 is SVGAGI. The CDR3 sequence: CASSFEGQGLYEQYF. In DNA, the CDR3 is TGTGCCAGCAGTTTCGAGGGACAGGGGTTATACGAGCAGTACTTC.

V gene TRBV12-3 or TRBV12-4 combines with J gene TRBJ1-2; TRBD1 matches 8 bases. V shed 6 bases and J 4 bases; nucleotides not matched to a gene: 4. CDR3 length equals 13 residues. The CDR3 bases are TGTGCCAGCAGCCCGGACAGGGTCTATGGCTACACCTTC. This encodes CASSPDRVYGYTF.

J is TRBJ1-1 and V is TRBV6-6; 10 nucleotides align to TRBD1. Germline-derived CDR1 and CDR2 are MNHNY and SVGAGI (reference sequence). The CDR3 runs 15 residues. The junction had 6 bases not matched to a gene; V was cut back by 4 bases and J by 4 bases. In nucleotides, the CDR3 is TGTGCCAGCAGTTCCCGACAGGGGGCGACCACTGAAGCTTTCTTT. Its protein is CASSSRQGATTEAFF.

The chain uses TRBV3-1 (or the pseudogene TRBV3-2) and TRBJ2-2; D tentatively fits TRBD1 or TRBD2 (5 bases each). Germline V gene data show CDR1 as LGHDT and CDR2 as YNNKEL (reference sequence). V was cut by 3 bases and J by 2 bases, with 10 bases left in between. This CDR3 spans 15 amino acids. The CDR3 is CASSHRDGNTGELFF. The CDR3 nucleotides are TGTGCCAGCAGCCACCGGGACGGCAACACCGGGGAGCTGTTTTTT.

CDR3 DNA sequence: TGTGCCAGCAGTTACTCGATTTCGGGGGCCCGATACGAGCAGTACTTC. This sequence encodes CASSYSISGARYEQYF. This chain uses TRBV6-2 or TRBV6-3 with TRBJ2-7, with D possibly called TRBD1 or TRBD2 (6 bases each). The V end was cut by 0 bases, the J end by 4 bases, with 16 bases between. Germline V gene data show CDR1 as MNHEY and CDR2 as SVGEGT. This CDR3 comprises 16 residues.

This clone was counted only a few times. V gene TRBV2 combines with J gene TRBJ2-7, with 8 positions matching TRBD1. In germline, CDR1 is SNHLY, CDR2 FYNNEI. The CDR3 loop spans 13 amino acids. Trimming removed 8 bases from V and 6 bases from J; junction bases left unmatched: 9. The CDR3 DNA is TGTGCCAGCCAACAGGGGGTATCCGTCGAGCAGTACTTC. It translates to CASQQGVSVEQYF.

The chain recombines TRBV28 with TRBJ1-4; 11 bases line up with TRBD1. CDR1 MDHEN and CDR2 SYDVKM come from the germline V gene. With V trimmed by 5 bases and J by 8 bases, 10 bases remained unmatched. There are 16 residues in the CDR3. CDR3 sequence reads: CASSAGTGGRGEKLFF. DNA of the CDR3: TGTGCCAGCAGTGCCGGGACAGGGGGACGGGGCGAAAAACTGTTTTTT.

The chain combines TRBV27 with TRBJ2-1, with 13 bases matching TRBD2. Germline-derived CDR1 and CDR2 are MNHEY and SMNVEV (reference sequence). V lost 4 bases and J lost 4; bases outside the gene matches: 7. CDR3 size: 17 residues. DNA for the CDR3: TGTGCCAGCAGTTCCGGACTAGCGGGAGTATGGTACAATGAGCAGTTCTTC. This translates into CASSSGLAGVWYNEQFF.

The count of this clone is one. The chain has TRBV6-6 and TRBJ2-2, with TRBD1 matching over 9 bases. Trimming at V came to 5 bases and at J to 8 bases, leaving 6 bases not matched to a gene. From germline, CDR1 is MNHNY and CDR2 SVGAGI (reference sequence). The CDR3 contains 14 residues. CDR3 protein: CASSRTGEGGELFF. CDR3 nucleotides: TGTGCCAGCAGTCGGACAGGGGAAGGAGGGGAGCTGTTTTTT.

V gene TRBV5-1 combines with J gene TRBJ1-1; unclear D gene. This CDR3 contains 15 residues. The germline gives CDR1 SGHRS, CDR2 YFSETQ. V was clipped by 0 bases and J by 5 bases, with 14 bases between them. The CDR3 sequence: CASSLAPGGRTEAFF. The CDR3 region has the DNA TGCGCCAGCAGCTTGGCCCCGGGAGGGCGGACTGAAGCTTTCTTT.

J is TRBJ2-1 and V is TRBV5-4, with 7 bases identical to TRBD1. The CDR3 contains 13 residues. With 5 bases clipped from V and 9 bases from J, the junction kept 8 bases outside the gene matches. Germline V gene data show CDR1 as SGHNT and CDR2 as YYREEE (reference sequence). The CDR3 sequence is CASRVKGATEQFF. The CDR3 nucleotides read TGTGCCAGCAGGGTCAAGGGGGCGACTGAGCAGTTCTTC.

This rearrangement joins TRBV4-1 to TRBJ2-4, with D possibly being TRBD1 (5 bases). Germline V gene data show CDR1 as MGHRA and CDR2 as YSYEKL. The CDR3 sequence is 13 residues long. Between the trimmed V and J ends, which lost 3 bases and 6 bases, there was a span of 9 bases. CDR3 loop: CASSQKQGNIQYF. The CDR3 DNA reads as TGCGCCAGCAGCCAGAAGCAGGGAAACATTCAGTACTTC.

This clone was counted a single time. The V call is TRBV7-9, the J call TRBJ1-3, with D possibly being TRBD1 (6 bases). The germline gives CDR1 SEHNR, CDR2 FQNEAQ (reference sequence). V shed 5 bases and J shed 0 bases, with 17 bases lying between them. The CDR3 covers 17 residues. The CDR3 here is CASSRGGTSNSGNTIYF. The CDR3 DNA reads TGTGCCAGCAGCCGGGGCGGGACAAGCAACTCTGGAAACACCATATATTTT. Full variable domain (missing parts from reference TRBV7-9 and TRBJ1-3): DTGVSQNPRHKITKRGQNVTFRCDPISEHNRLYWYRQTLGQGPEFLTYFQNEAQLEKSRLLSDRFSAERPKGSFSTLEIQRTEQGDSAMYLCASSRGGTSNSGNTIYFGEGSWLTVV.

This chain joins TRBV28 and TRBJ1-5; the D gene is possibly TRBD1 (6 bases). V shed 6 bases and J shed 0 bases, with 15 bases lying between them. Looked up from germline, CDR1 is MDHEN and CDR2 is SYDVKM. The CDR3 spans 16 residues. The DNA for the CDR3 is TGTGCCAGCAGGCTCAGGGGCACCGATAGCAATCAGCCCCAGCATTTT. It specifies CASRLRGTDSNQPQHF. Using reference TRBV28 and TRBJ1-5 for the parts outside the CDR3, the full variable domain is DVKVTQSSRYLVKRTGEKVFLECVQDMDHENMFWYRQDPGLGLRLIYFSYDVKMKEKGDIPEGYSVSREKKERFSLILESASTNQTSMYLCASRLRGTDSNQPQHFGDGTRLSIL.

The V call is TRBV5-1, the J call TRBJ1-5, with 9 bases aligning to TRBD1. Germline assignment: CDR1 SGHRS and CDR2 YFSETQ. CDR3 length: 16 amino acids. The junction had 12 bases not matched to a gene; V was cut back by 4 bases and J by 7 bases. CDR3 sequence reads: CASSPTGQGWGQPQHF. CDR3 DNA: TGCGCCAGCAGCCCCACGGGACAGGGTTGGGGGCAGCCCCAGCATTTT.